This is a list of T cell receptor beta chains from one sample in a study of regulatory T cells in long-lasting Graves disease. TCRdb passed the multiplex PCR reads through MiXCR, listing each CDR3 protein once. The data show fewer than 550,000 distinct CDR3 sequences, with about 17% seen just once and approximately 22% held by the top ten. These data also formed part of another study, on T cells in Graves' hyperthyroidism and ophthalmopathy.

The material sequenced was peripheral blood mononuclear cells (PBMCs), taken at new diagnosis, from a patient treated with antithyroid drugs. These receptor sequences come from a woman between 18 and 30 years old with Graves disease. The CDR3 runs from the conserved cysteine through the conserved F or W. A D gene is named only where the DNA matches it firmly. The size of a clone is reported for some rows only, either as once, few or many, or as a class for expanded clones.

TRBJ2-7,TRBV18,-,TRBD1,TGTGCCAGCTCACCACCGAGGACGACAGGGCCCGAGCAGTACTTC,CASSPPRTTGPEQYF
TRBJ1-2,TRBV2,many,-,TGTGCCAGCAGTCAGGGCCGCTATGGCTACACCTTC,CASSQGRYGYTF
TRBJ2-5,TRBV18,many,-,TGTGCCAGCTTGGACATTCGACAAGAGACCCAGTACTTC,CASLDIRQETQYF
TRBJ1-5,TRBV28,many,TRBD1,TGTGCCAGCAGTTTAGCACAGGGGTTGAACAATCAGCCCCAGCATTTT,CASSLAQGLNNQPQHF
TRBJ2-5,TRBV2,many,-,TGTGCCAGCAGATCGGGAGCCGTGGCGACCCAGTACTTC,CASRSGAVATQYF
TRBJ2-7,TRBV7-2,many,-,TGTGCCAGCAGCTTAGGCCGACAAGACTCCTACGAGCAGTACTTC,CASSLGRQDSYEQYF
TRBJ1-1,TRBV6-5,many,-,TGTGCCAGCAGTTTGGCTTTCTCAACGGGGGCTTTCTTT,CASSLAFSTGAFF
TRBJ2-1,TRBV7-8,many,-,TGTGCCAGCAGCTTAGAGGCAGGGTGGGGCAATGAGCAGTTCTTC,CASSLEAGWGNEQFF
TRBJ1-3,TRBV5-8,few,-,TGTGCCAGCAGCTTGTGGGTCGACTCTGGAAACACCATATATTTT,CASSLWVDSGNTIYF
TRBJ2-1,TRBV3-1,many,TRBD2,TGTGCCAGCAGCCCTGGACTAGCGGGAGGTTTAGAGCAGTTCTTC,CASSPGLAGGLEQFF
TRBJ2-4,TRBV4-1,-,-,TGCGCCAGCAGCCAAGAGTCGGGGGTCAAAAACATTCAGTACTTC,CASSQESGVKNIQYF
TRBJ2-3,TRBV7-9,many,TRBD2,TGTGCCAGCAGCCGGGGACTAGCGGGAGCGGCAGATACGCAGTATTTT,CASSRGLAGAADTQYF
TRBJ2-1,TRBV5-1,many,TRBD2,TGTGCCAGCTCACTAGCGGGAAACTCCTACAATGAGCAGTTCTTC,CASSLAGNSYNEQFF
TRBJ2-1,TRBV7-7,-,TRBD2,TGTGCTAGCAGCTTGTTAGCGGGCCGCAGCTCCTACAATGAGCAGTTCTTC,CASSLLAGRSSYNEQFF
TRBJ1-2,TRBV5-4,few,-,TGTGCCAGCAGCTTTTCAGGGATCCCCGGCTACACCTTC,CASSFSGIPGYTF
TRBJ2-2,TRBV7-2,-,TRBD2,TGTGCCAGCAGCTCCCGACTAGCGGGAGTCGGTTTAGTCACCGGGGAGCTGTTTTTT,CASSSRLAGVGLVTGELFF
TRBJ2-4,TRBV20-1,-,TRBD1,TGCAGTGCTAGAGAAACAGGGGGAAACATTCAGTACTTC,CSARETGGNIQYF
TRBJ2-5,TRBV29-1,few,-,TGCAGCGTTGAATTGGGGATCCAGACCCAGTACTTC,CSVELGIQTQYF
TRBJ1-5,TRBV14,-,-,TGTGCCAGCAGCCGACCCCTCGAGGGTTGGCCCCAGCATTTT,CASSRPLEGWPQHF
TRBJ2-7,TRBV6-2/TRBV6-3,-,-,TGTGCCAGCAGAAAATTCGGGGGTAGCGGACCCTACGAGCAGTACTTC,CASRKFGGSGPYEQYF
TRBJ1-1,TRBV6-5,few,-,TGTGCCAGCAGTTACTCCCCAGCCGCACGCCACGCTGAAGCTTTCTTT,CASSYSPAARHAEAFF
TRBJ1-1,TRBV28,many,TRBD1,TGTGCCAGCAGTTTCGGGACAGGGGAGTGGACTGAAGCTTTCTTT,CASSFGTGEWTEAFF
TRBJ2-3,TRBV2,many,TRBD1,TGTGCCAGCAGTGAAGGGACAGGGAGCACAGATACGCAGTATTTT,CASSEGTGSTDTQYF
TRBJ2-1,TRBV11-2,-,TRBD2,TGTGCCAGCAGCTACTTGATCACTAGCGGGAGACCGAGCTCCTACAATGAGCAGTTCTTC,CASSYLITSGRPSSYNEQFF
TRBJ2-1,TRBV29-1,many,TRBD2,TGCAGCGTGAGGGTAGCGGGAGCCACAGTGAATGAGCAGTTCTTC,CSVRVAGATVNEQFF
TRBJ2-3,TRBV7-8,-,-,TGTGCCAGCGACGTGGTCAACGCCGATACGCAGTATTTT,CASDVVNADTQYF
TRBJ2-2,TRBV30,many,TRBD2,TGTGCCTGGAACCTGGGACTAGCGAACACCGGGGAGCTGTTTTTT,CAWNLGLANTGELFF
TRBJ2-1,TRBV11-1,many,-,TGTGCCAGCAGCCCCATAGAAGGCATGTTTGGGAATGAGCAGTTCTTC,CASSPIEGMFGNEQFF
TRBJ1-1,TRBV12-3/TRBV12-4,-,-,TGTGCCAGCACCTTGGGCCGAATGAACACTGAAGCTTTCTTT,CASTLGRMNTEAFF
TRBJ2-2,TRBV6-9,many,TRBD2,TGTGCCAGCAGTTACACTAGCGTAGGCACCGGGGAGCTGTTTTTT,CASSYTSVGTGELFF
TRBJ2-5,TRBV28,-,TRBD2,TGTGCCAGCTACACTAGCGGGAGGAGTGAGACCCAGTACTTC,CASYTSGRSETQYF
TRBJ2-7,TRBV10-3,-,TRBD1,TGTGCCATCAGTGAGCCGGGACAGTCCTACGAGCAGTACTTC,CAISEPGQSYEQYF
TRBJ2-5,TRBV6-1,-,-,TGTGCCAGCATCTTATACGGACAGCCTCAAGAGACCCAGTACTTC,CASILYGQPQETQYF
TRBJ1-5,TRBV6-1,few,-,TGTGCCAGCAGTGCTACTGATCAGCCCCAGCATTTT,CASSATDQPQHF
TRBJ2-5,TRBV6-1,-,-,TGTGCCAGCAGCAACGGGGCAGGGAGGGAGACCCAGTACTTC,CASSNGAGRETQYF
TRBJ2-3,TRBV7-2,many,-,TGTGCCAGCAGCTTAGTCCTCACAGATACGCAGTATTTT,CASSLVLTDTQYF
TRBJ2-7,TRBV5-1,few,-,TGCGCCAGCAGCTTGTTCAGGAGCACCTACGAGCAGTACTTC,CASSLFRSTYEQYF
TRBJ2-1,TRBV7-2,once,TRBD1,TGTGCCAGCAGCCCGGGACAGGTTAATGAGCAGTTCTTC,CASSPGQVNEQFF
TRBJ2-7,TRBV5-1,-,TRBD1,TGCGCCAGCAGCGAGGGACAGAGGGGCGACGAGCAGTACTTC,CASSEGQRGDEQYF
TRBJ2-7,TRBV28,many,-,TGTGCCAGCAGTCTTATAAACCGGGGCAACGAGCAGTACTTC,CASSLINRGNEQYF
TRBJ1-1,TRBV19,few,TRBD1,TGTGCCAGTAGGGTGGGACAGGGGGCCACTGAAGCTTTCTTT,CASRVGQGATEAFF
TRBJ2-5,TRBV28,many,-,TGTGCCAGCAGCACAGGAGGAGGAGGGGGGATTGTGGCCCAGTACTTC,CASSTGGGGGIVAQYF
TRBJ2-7,TRBV28,few,-,TGTGCCAGCAGTTTTACCCCTACCTACGAGCAGTACTTC,CASSFTPTYEQYF
TRBJ2-7,TRBV25-1,many,-,TGTGCCAGCAGTGGACGGATCTACGAGCAGTACTTC,CASSGRIYEQYF